This T cell receptor beta chain was profiled in a study of blood T cell repertoires in COVID-19 (dated by TCRdb to 2020 to 2021). Study-level background: Samples covering the acute and convalescent phases of COVID-19 were provided by collaborators in the United States, Italy and Spain. The material from the prospective study consisted of cDNA or gDNA derived from T cells, B-cell-depleted T cells, or PBMCs. Subjects who had been exposed to COVID-19, were actively infected with it, or had recovered from it provided the deeply sampled blood TCRbeta repertoires that made up the dataset. The repertoires were released in a freely available public database intended as a resource for research on the immune response to SARS-CoV-2. Samples came from the ongoing ImmuneRACE study (first 160 participants) plus 1,254 subjects from 6 global collaborators. The sample metadata nearly always contained a de-identified subject ID, COVID-19 status, age in years and sex. Where HLA class I and class II types were available, the types were taken from metadata supplied by the sample provider, not from assay-based typing.

TCRbeta CDR3 regions were amplified from genomic DNA using the immunoSEQ Assay, a bias-controlled multiplex PCR. The original pipeline was this. Within the assay, amplification of reference gene primers was used to estimate how many nucleated cells each sample contained. To quantify the absolute abundance of each unique TCRbeta CDR3 rearrangement, sequence reads were collapsed and filtered. For each sample, productive Simpson clonality was calculated as the square root of Simpson's diversity index over productive rearrangements. In its TCRdb copy, this immuneACCESS table keeps in-frame sequences only and misses some clones. Where compared with another copy, unresolved V genes explain less than half of these, and the others have no known cause. V and J calls and clone size follow that table, whereas D and trimming were derived from the DNA. Within this sample are about 380,000 clones, with around 89% of them counted one time only. About 1.2% of the sample is held by the ten biggest clonotypes.

The CDR3 runs 15 amino acids, cysteine and phenylalanine included. The sequence is cut down to CDR3 DNA, 45 bases in frame from base 1. According to the germline V gene, CDR1 reads SGHAT and CDR2 reads FQNNGV. V is trimmed back by 1 base and J by 1 base, and the junction contains 0 bases that no gene match accounts for. Remarks on this clone: What this receptor recognizes is not known. Per-nucleotide qualities are absent, and no much larger clonotype sits a single base away.

In the prospective study, participants were 18 to 89 years old, resided in about two dozen geographic areas of the United States, and were enrolled through a virtual design. To assign participants to cohorts, the prospective study relied on clinical history that participants themselves reported in a screening survey and a study questionnaire. Recovered participants in ImmuneRACE Cohort 3 were defined by two consecutive negative NP/OP PCR tests, clearance by a healthcare professional, or resolution of symptoms. In the prospective study, mobile phlebotomists collected whole blood, serum and a nasopharyngeal or oropharyngeal swab from each participant. Participants in the prospective study had the option to provide additional blood draws and questionnaires over a 2-month period. Before DNA extraction, blood samples from the prospective study were shipped at room temperature or frozen. Points the paper makes about the study in general: How much clinical and demographic metadata was included differed by source and by participant, and the metadata was provided uncurated.

Sequenced sample: PBMCs or T cells enriched from blood (not recorded which). This receptor was obtained from a woman in her late teens or twenties who had recovered from COVID-19. The chain was built from TRBV11-2 and TRBJ2-5, and TRBD1 aligns with 10 junction nucleotides. The DNA sequence is TGTGCCAGCAGCTTAGGACAGGGGGCCCAAGAGACCCAGTACTTC. Its translation is CASSLGQGAQETQYF.